Given below is one T cell receptor (beta chain) in context. This clone was seen a few times. Its recognized antigen is unknown. Base qualities are missing; no much larger clone stands one base away. The sample comes from a study of blood T cell repertoires in COVID-19 (dated by TCRdb to 2018 to 2021). For context, the study as a whole: The collaborator samples originated in the United States, Italy and Spain and spanned the acute and convalescent phases of COVID-19. The prospective study material was composed of cDNA or gDNA derived from T cells, B-cell-depleted T cells, or PBMCs. Subjects who had been exposed to COVID-19, were actively infected with it, or had recovered from it provided the deeply sampled blood TCRbeta repertoires that made up the dataset. The repertoires were made available in a free public database intended to serve as a resource for research on the immune response to SARS-CoV-2. The samples were drawn from two sources: the first 160 participants of the ongoing ImmuneRACE study, and 950 to 1,500 subjects contributed by 6 global collaborators. The sample metadata nearly always contained a de-identified subject ID, COVID-19 status, age in years and sex. Where available, HLA class I and class II types were obtained from metadata supplied by the sample provider rather than from assay-based typing.

TCRbeta CDR3 regions were amplified from genomic DNA by means of the immunoSEQ Assay, a bias-controlled multiplex PCR. On the study's bioinformatics: Nucleated cell counts per sample were estimated from amplification of reference gene primers within the assay. To quantify the absolute abundance of each unique TCRbeta CDR3 rearrangement, sequence reads were collapsed and filtered. Productive Simpson clonality was computed per sample as the square root of Simpson's diversity index over productive rearrangements. The immuneACCESS repertoire file appears here via TCRdb, limited to in-frame rearrangements. These files lack a portion of the clones; in checked studies, under half of the deficit traces to unresolved V genes, and the cause of the others is not known. That table supplies the V and J calls and clone size; D and trimming were determined from the DNA. This sample has some 96,000 clones in its table, and almost 80% of those were observed once. The leading ten clones occupy around 10% of the sample.

The collaborating institutions used their own protocols to collect whole blood in K2EDTA tubes. Collaborator samples were shipped for TCRbeta analysis as frozen whole blood, isolated PBMCs, or DNA extracted from either sample type. The CDR3 spans 18 residues, from the cysteine through the phenylalanine. The only DNA kept is the CDR3, 54 bases in frame from the first base. On the study overall, not on this receptor specifically: How much clinical and demographic metadata was included differed by source and by participant, and the metadata was provided uncurated.

Sequencing used peripheral blood. The rearranged segments are TRBV21-1 and TRBJ1-2; the listed D gene, TRBD1, was not tested against the DNA. TRBV21-1 is labeled a pseudogene. The TCR originated in a woman between 65 and 79 years old with acute or convalescent COVID-19. The CDR3 in this case is CASSNRLRDRESGYGYTF. The sequence in DNA is TGTGCCAGCAGCAACCGCCTACGGGACAGGGAATCAGGCTATGGCTACACCTTC.